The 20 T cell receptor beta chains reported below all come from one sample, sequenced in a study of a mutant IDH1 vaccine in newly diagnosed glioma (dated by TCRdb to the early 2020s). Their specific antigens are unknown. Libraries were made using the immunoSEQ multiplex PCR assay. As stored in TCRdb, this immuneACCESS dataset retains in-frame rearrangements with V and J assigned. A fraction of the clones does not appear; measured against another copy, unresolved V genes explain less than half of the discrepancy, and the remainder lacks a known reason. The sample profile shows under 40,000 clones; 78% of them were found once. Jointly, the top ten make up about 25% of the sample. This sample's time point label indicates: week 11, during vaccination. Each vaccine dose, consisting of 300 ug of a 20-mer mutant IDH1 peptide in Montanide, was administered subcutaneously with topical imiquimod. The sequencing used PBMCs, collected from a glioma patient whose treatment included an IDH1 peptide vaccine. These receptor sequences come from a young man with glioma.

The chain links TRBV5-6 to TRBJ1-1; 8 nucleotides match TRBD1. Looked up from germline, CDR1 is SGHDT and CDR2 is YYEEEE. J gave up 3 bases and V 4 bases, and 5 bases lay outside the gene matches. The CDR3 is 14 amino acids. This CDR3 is CASSPDRDDTEAFF. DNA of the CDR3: TGTGCCAGCAGCCCGGACAGGGACGACACTGAAGCTTTCTTT.

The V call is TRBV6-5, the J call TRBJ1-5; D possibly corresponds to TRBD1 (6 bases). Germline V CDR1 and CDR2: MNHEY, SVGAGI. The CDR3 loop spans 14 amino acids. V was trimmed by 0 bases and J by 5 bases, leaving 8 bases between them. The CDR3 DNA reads TGTGCCAGCAGTTACTCGAGGGGGGATCAGCCCCAGCATTTT. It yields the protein CASSYSRGDQPQHF.

CDR3 coding DNA: TGTGCCTGCGGAAGGACGGGGCTAGACAATGAGCAGTTCTTC. Protein sequence: CACGRTGLDNEQFF. The genes are TRBV7-9 and TRBJ2-1, with D perhaps TRBD1 or TRBD2 (5 bases each). Trimming removed 11 bases from V and 5 bases from J, with 19 bases in between. The germline V gene encodes CDR1 SEHNR and CDR2 FQNEAQ (reference sequence). CDR3 length: 14 residues.

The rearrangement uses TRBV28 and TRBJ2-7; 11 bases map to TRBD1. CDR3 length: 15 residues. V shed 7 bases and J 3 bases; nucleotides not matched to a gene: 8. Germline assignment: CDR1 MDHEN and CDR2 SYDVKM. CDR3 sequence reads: CASNPWTGGIYEQYF. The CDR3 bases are TGTGCCAGCAACCCTTGGACAGGGGGCATCTACGAGCAGTACTTC.

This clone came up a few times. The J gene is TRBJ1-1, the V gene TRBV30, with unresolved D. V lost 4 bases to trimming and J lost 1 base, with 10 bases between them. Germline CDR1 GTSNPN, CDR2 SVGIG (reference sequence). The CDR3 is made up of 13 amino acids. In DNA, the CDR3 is TGTGCCTGGAACCTCCGTACGAACACTGAAGCTTTCTTT. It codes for CAWNLRTNTEAFF.

CDR3 nucleotides: TGTGCCAGCAGACTAGCGGGGGGAGATACGCAGTATTTT. Translated, it gives CASRLAGGDTQYF. The V and J genes are TRBV7-9 and TRBJ2-3; 12 bases agree with TRBD2. CDR1 is SEHNR and CDR2 is FQNEAQ in the germline V gene (reference sequence). CDR3 length equals 13 residues. V lost 6 bases and J lost 5; bases outside the gene matches: 0.

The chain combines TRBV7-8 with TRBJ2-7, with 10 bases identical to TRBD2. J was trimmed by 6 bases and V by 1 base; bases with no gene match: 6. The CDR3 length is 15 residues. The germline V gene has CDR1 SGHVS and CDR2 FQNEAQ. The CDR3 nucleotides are TGTGCCAGCAGCTTAGGAGCGGGAGGGCCGGGCGAGCAGTACTTC. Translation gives CASSLGAGGPGEQYF.

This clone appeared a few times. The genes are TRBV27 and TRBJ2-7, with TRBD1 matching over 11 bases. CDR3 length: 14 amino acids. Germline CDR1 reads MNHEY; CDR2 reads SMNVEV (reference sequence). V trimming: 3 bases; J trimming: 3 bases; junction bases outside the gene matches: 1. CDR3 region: CASSFGTGGYEQYF. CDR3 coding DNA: TGTGCCAGCAGTTTTGGGACAGGGGGCTACGAGCAGTACTTC.

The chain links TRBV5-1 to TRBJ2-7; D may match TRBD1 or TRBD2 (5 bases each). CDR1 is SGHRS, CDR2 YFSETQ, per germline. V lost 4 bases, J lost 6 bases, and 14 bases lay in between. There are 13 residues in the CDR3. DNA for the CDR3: TGCGCCAGCAGCCCGGACGGGGCTCCCGAGCAGTACTTC. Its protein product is CASSPDGAPEQYF.

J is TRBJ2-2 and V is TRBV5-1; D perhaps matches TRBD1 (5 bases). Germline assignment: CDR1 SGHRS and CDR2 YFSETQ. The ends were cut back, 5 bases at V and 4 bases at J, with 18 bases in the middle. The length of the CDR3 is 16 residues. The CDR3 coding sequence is TGCGCCAGCAGTGCGGAGCCCCTTGGGGCCACCGGGGAGCTGTTTTTT. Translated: CASSAEPLGATGELFF.

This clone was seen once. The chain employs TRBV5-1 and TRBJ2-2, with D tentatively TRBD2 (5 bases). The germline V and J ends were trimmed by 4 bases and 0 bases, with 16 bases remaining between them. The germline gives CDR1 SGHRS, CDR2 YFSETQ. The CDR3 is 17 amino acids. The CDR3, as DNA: TGCGCCAGCAGCCCCGAGGGTGGGGTCGCGAACACCGGGGAGCTGTTTTTT. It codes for CASSPEGGVANTGELFF.

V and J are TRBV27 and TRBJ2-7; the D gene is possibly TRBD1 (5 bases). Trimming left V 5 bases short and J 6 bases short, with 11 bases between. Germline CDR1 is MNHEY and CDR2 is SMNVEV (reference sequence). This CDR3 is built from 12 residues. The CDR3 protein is CASSGAPSEQYF. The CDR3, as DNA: TGTGCCAGCAGTGGGGCCCCGAGCGAGCAGTACTTC.

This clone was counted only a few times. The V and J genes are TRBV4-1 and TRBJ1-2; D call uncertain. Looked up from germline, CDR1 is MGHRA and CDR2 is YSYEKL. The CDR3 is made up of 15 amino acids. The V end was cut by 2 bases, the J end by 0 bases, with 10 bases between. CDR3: CASSQSHQANYGYTF. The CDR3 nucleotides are TGCGCCAGCAGCCAATCCCACCAGGCTAACTATGGCTACACCTTC.

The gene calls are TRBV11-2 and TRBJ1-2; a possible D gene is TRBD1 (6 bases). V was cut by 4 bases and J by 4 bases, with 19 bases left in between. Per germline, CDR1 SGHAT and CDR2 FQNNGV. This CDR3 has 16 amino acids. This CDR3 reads CASSSRSGEGSYGYTF. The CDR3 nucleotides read TGTGCCAGCAGCTCCCGATCAGGGGAAGGAAGCTATGGCTACACCTTC.

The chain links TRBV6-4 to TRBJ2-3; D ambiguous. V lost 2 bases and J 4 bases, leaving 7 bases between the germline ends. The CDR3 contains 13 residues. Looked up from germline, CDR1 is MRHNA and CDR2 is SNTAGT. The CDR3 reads CASSDTWADTQYF. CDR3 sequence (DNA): TGTGCCAGCAGTGACACGTGGGCAGATACGCAGTATTTT.

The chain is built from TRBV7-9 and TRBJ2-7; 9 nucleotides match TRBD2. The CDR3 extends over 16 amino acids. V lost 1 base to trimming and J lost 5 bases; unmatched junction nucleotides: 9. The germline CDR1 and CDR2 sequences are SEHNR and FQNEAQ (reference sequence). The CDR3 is CASSLVLAGLRDEQYF. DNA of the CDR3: TGTGCCAGCAGCTTAGTCCTAGCGGGACTCCGGGACGAGCAGTACTTC.

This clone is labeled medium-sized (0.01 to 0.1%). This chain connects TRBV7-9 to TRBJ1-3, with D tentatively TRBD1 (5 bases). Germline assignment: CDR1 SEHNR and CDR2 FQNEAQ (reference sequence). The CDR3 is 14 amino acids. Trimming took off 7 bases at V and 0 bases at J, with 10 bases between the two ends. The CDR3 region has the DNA TGTGCCAGCACCGACAGCTTCTCTGGAAACACCATATATTTT. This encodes CASTDSFSGNTIYF.

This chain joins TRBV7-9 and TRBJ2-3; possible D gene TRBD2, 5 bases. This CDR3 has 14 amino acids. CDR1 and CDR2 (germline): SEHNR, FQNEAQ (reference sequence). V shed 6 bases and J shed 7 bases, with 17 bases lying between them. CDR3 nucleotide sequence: TGTGCCAGCAGACACAGCCGGACGGGAAATACGCAGTATTTT. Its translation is CASRHSRTGNTQYF. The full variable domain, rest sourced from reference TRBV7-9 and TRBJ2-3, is DTGVSQNPRHKITKRGQNVTFRCDPISEHNRLYWYRQTLGQGPEFLTYFQNEAQLEKSRLLSDRFSAERPKGSFSTLEIQRTEQGDSAMYLCASRHSRTGNTQYFGPGTRLTVL.

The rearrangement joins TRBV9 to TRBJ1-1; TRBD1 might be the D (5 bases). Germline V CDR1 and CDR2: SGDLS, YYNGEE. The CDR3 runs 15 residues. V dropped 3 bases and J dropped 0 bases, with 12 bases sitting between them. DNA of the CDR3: TGTGCCAGCAGCGCATCCGGGACGGTGAACACTGAAGCTTTCTTT. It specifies CASSASGTVNTEAFF.

The CDR3 region is CASSQDGPGELFF. CDR3 coding DNA: TGCGCCAGCAGCCAAGATGGCCCCGGGGAGCTGTTTTTT. The chain is built from TRBV4-3 and TRBJ2-2; D remains ambiguous. Germline CDR1 and CDR2: LGHNA and YSLEER. This CDR3 contains 13 residues. The V end was cut by 0 bases, the J end by 6 bases, with 5 bases between.